Following are 21 T cell receptor beta chains from one sample sequenced in a study of immune evolution from preneoplasia to lung adenocarcinoma. TCRdb's copy holds only in-frame clones and misses some; the assay was immunoSEQ multiplex PCR. Here the sample spans more than 4,000 clones, almost 85% being singletons. The specimen sequenced was FFPE invasive lung adenocarcinoma tissue. The receptor set was obtained from a person between 50 and 60 years old with lung adenocarcinoma.

J is TRBJ1-5 and V is TRBV7-8, with D hard to call. This CDR3 is built from 15 residues. The V gene's germline CDR1 is SGHVS and CDR2 FQNEAQ. The ends were cut back, 3 bases at V and 4 bases at J, with 13 bases in the middle. CDR3 bases: TGTGCCAGCAGCTTTGGTGCAGCGGGGAATCAGCCCCAGCATTTT. It codes for CASSFGAAGNQPQHF.

The J gene is TRBJ2-1, the V gene TRBV6-1; D may match TRBD1 or TRBD2 (5 bases each). The V and J ends lost 2 bases and 7 bases respectively, with 15 bases between them. This CDR3 contains 15 residues. Germline loops: CDR1 MNHNS, CDR2 SASEGT. The CDR3 protein is CASSESGRGGNEQFF. The DNA for the CDR3 is TGTGCCAGCAGTGAAAGTGGCCGGGGCGGGAATGAGCAGTTCTTC.

The CDR3 DNA sequence: TGTGCCAGCAGTTTACTGAAGTTTGGGGGAAGTCAGCCCCAGCATTTT. Its protein product is CASSLLKFGGSQPQHF. The chain uses TRBV28 and TRBJ1-5; perhaps TRBD1 as D (5 bases). Germline CDR1 MDHEN, CDR2 SYDVKM. The ends were cut back, 2 bases at V and 6 bases at J, with 17 bases in the middle. The CDR3 consists of 16 residues.

V is TRBV14 and J is TRBJ2-1; D possibly corresponds to TRBD2 (5 bases). The CDR3 totals 13 residues. CDR1 SGHDN and CDR2 FVKESK come from the germline V gene. Trimming shortened V by 2 bases and J by 9 bases, and 11 bases separated the two germline ends. The CDR3 protein is CASSQSRGGEQFF. The DNA for the CDR3 is TGTGCCAGCAGCCAATCTCGTGGAGGTGAGCAGTTCTTC.

The chain is built from TRBV6-4 and TRBJ1-4; maybe TRBD1 (5 bases). The CDR3 loop spans 16 amino acids. The V end was cut by 3 bases, the J end by 0 bases, with 11 bases between. From germline, CDR1 is MRHNA and CDR2 SNTAGT. The CDR3 DNA reads as TGTGCCAGCAGTGAGGGGGTGGGTGCAACTAATGAAAAACTGTTTTTT. Residues: CASSEGVGATNEKLFF.

This clone is a singleton in its sample. CDR3: CAISLRGDTEAFF. The CDR3 DNA reads TGTGCCATCAGTCTAAGGGGGGATACTGAAGCTTTCTTT. The chain uses TRBV10-3 and TRBJ1-1, with a tentative D call TRBD1 (6 bases). V lost 5 bases, J lost 5 bases, and 12 bases lay in between. Germline V lookup: CDR1 ENHRY, CDR2 SYGVKD. This CDR3 region has 13 residues.

The chain joins TRBV25-1 to TRBJ1-1; 7 bases are shared with TRBD1. The CDR3 totals 14 residues. The germline CDR1 and CDR2 sequences are MGHDK and SYGVNS. J was trimmed by 11 bases and V by 6 bases; bases with no gene match: 15. This chain's CDR3 is CASSGGGDSSGAFF. CDR3 sequence (DNA): TGTGCCAGCAGCGGGGGAGGGGACAGTTCCGGGGCTTTCTTT.

The gene calls are TRBV7-2 and TRBJ1-2, with a tentative D call TRBD1 (6 bases). Per the germline V gene, CDR1 is SGHTA and CDR2 is FQGNSA. Between the trimmed V and J ends, which lost 5 bases and 2 bases, there was a span of 15 bases. CDR3 length equals 15 residues. The CDR3 region has the DNA TGTGCCAGCAGCCCTCCGGGACACTTAAACTATGGCTACACCTTC. This encodes CASSPPGHLNYGYTF.

The V call is TRBV6-5, the J call TRBJ2-1, with D unclear. CDR1 and CDR2 from the germline V gene are MNHEY and SVGAGI. The CDR3 contains 15 residues. The V gene lost 5 bases and the J gene lost 0 bases, with 11 bases spanning the gap. The CDR3 DNA follows: TGTGCCAGCAGTCTCGGGTTTAGCTCCTACAATGAGCAGTTCTTC. This codes for CASSLGFSSYNEQFF.

About this clone itself: Other nucleotide sequences in the sample specify the same CDR3. The rearrangement joins TRBV6-5 to TRBJ1-2, with unresolved D. V was shortened by 0 bases and J by 0 bases, with 5 bases between the two germline ends. Germline V CDR1 and CDR2: MNHEY, SVGAGI. CDR3 length: 14 residues. This chain's CDR3 is CASSYSGANYGYTF. As DNA, the CDR3 is TGTGCCAGCAGTTACTCCGGGGCTAACTATGGCTACACCTTC.

V usage is TRBV10-2 and J usage is TRBJ1-5; 9 bases match TRBD1. V dropped 3 bases and J dropped 4; count of bases not matched to a gene: 4. CDR1 and CDR2 from the germline V gene are WSHSY and SAAADI. The CDR3 has 15 residues. The CDR3 sequence: CASSESGTGNQPQHF. The CDR3 DNA reads TGCGCCAGCAGTGAATCCGGGACAGGGAATCAGCCCCAGCATTTT.

This chain connects TRBV27 to TRBJ2-7; a possible D gene is TRBD1 (6 bases). Trimming cost V 1 base and J 5 bases, with 12 bases left between them. Germline values: CDR1 MNHEY, CDR2 SMNVEV (reference sequence). The CDR3 is 14 amino acids. The CDR3 nucleotides are TGTGCCAGCAGTTTATATAACAGGGTTAACGAGCAGTACTTC. It is translated as CASSLYNRVNEQYF.

The chain uses TRBV4-3 and TRBJ2-5; 10 nucleotides match TRBD2. With 2 bases clipped from V and 4 bases from J, the junction kept 4 bases outside the gene matches. Germline V gene sequence: CDR1 LGHNA, CDR2 YSLEER. The CDR3 consists of 15 residues. CDR3 region: CASSQLAGAVETQYF. The CDR3 DNA sequence: TGCGCCAGCAGCCAACTAGCGGGAGCTGTAGAGACCCAGTACTTC.

This clone appeared a single time. This rearrangement joins TRBV7-6 to TRBJ1-4, with 7 bases identical to TRBD1. CDR1 is SGHVS and CDR2 is FNYEAQ in the germline V gene. The CDR3 has 15 amino acids. The junction had 2 bases not matched to a gene; V was cut back by 0 bases and J by 4 bases. Here the CDR3 DNA reads TGTGCCAGCAGCTTAGCGGGACAGAATAATGAAAAACTGTTTTTT. Protein sequence: CASSLAGQNNEKLFF.

The chain is built from TRBV4-2 and TRBJ1-3, with D unclear. The germline CDR1 and CDR2 sequences are LGHNA and YNFKEQ. CDR3 size: 16 residues. Trimming stripped 0 bases from V and 0 bases from J, with 9 bases between. CDR3 coding DNA: TGTGCCAGCAGCCAAGAATGGGGTCGCTCTGGAAACACCATATATTTT. Translating gives CASSQEWGRSGNTIYF.

This chain links TRBV6-1 with TRBJ1-5; D is unclear. The ends were cut back, 6 bases at V and 6 bases at J, with 15 bases in the middle. Germline V gene lookup returns CDR1 MNHNS and CDR2 SASEGT. The CDR3 extends over 14 amino acids. CDR3 in amino acids: CASSAGPSGQPQHF. The CDR3 DNA reads as TGTGCCAGCAGCGCCGGACCGAGCGGTCAGCCCCAGCATTTT.

The chain uses TRBV6-1 and TRBJ1-5, with 7 bases lining up with TRBD1. After removal of 2 bases from V and 0 bases from J, the junction contained 10 bases not matched to a gene. CDR3 length equals 18 residues. The germline V gene encodes CDR1 MNHNS and CDR2 SASEGT. CDR3 residues: CASSESRQGPYSNQPQHF. In DNA form, the CDR3 reads TGTGCCAGCAGTGAATCCCGACAGGGCCCGTATAGCAATCAGCCCCAGCATTTT.

This sequence joins TRBV27 and TRBJ1-5, with D unclear. The germline V gene has CDR1 MNHEY and CDR2 SMNVEV (reference sequence). Trimming cost V 4 bases and J 3 bases, with 7 bases left between them. The CDR3 loop spans 13 amino acids. The CDR3, as DNA: TGTGCCAGCAGTTCGGAACTCAATCAGCCCCAGCATTTT. As protein: CASSSELNQPQHF.

Only a few counts were recorded for this clone. The chain combines TRBV4-2 with TRBJ2-6; possibly TRBD2 for D (6 bases). The germline V and J ends were trimmed by 1 base and 2 bases, with 9 bases remaining between them. Per the germline V gene, CDR1 is LGHNA and CDR2 is YNFKEQ. The CDR3 totals 16 residues. CDR3 region: CASSQAGVTGANVLTF. The CDR3 DNA reads TGTGCCAGCAGCCAAGCGGGAGTAACTGGGGCCAACGTCCTGACTTTC.

This clone has only a few counts. The gene calls are TRBV2 and TRBJ1-1; the D is unclear. Germline CDR1 SNHLY, CDR2 FYNNEI. There are 13 residues in the CDR3. The V end was cut by 6 bases, the J end by 5 bases, with 13 bases between. CDR3 residues: CASSTNWGTEAFF. Written as DNA, the CDR3 is TGTGCCAGCAGCACGAACTGGGGTACTGAAGCTTTCTTT.

This rearrangement joins TRBV5-1 to TRBJ2-5; D is perhaps TRBD2 (5 bases). The CDR3 is 13 amino acids. The germline gives CDR1 SGHRS, CDR2 YFSETQ. V lost 3 bases, J lost 2 bases, and 8 bases lay in between. The CDR3 DNA reads as TGCGCCAGCAGCTCGCCGGGACAAGAGACCCAGTACTTC. Protein product: CASSSPGQETQYF.